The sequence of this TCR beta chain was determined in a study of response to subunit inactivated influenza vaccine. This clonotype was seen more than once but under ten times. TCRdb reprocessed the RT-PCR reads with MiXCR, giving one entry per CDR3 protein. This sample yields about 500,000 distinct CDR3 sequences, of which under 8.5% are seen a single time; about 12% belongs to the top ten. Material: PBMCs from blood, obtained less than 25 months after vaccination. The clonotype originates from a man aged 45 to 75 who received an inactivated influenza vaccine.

CDR3 residues: CASSLQQLSTDTQYF. The CDR3 DNA is TGTGCCAGCAGTTTACAACAGCTTAGCACAGATACGCAGTATTTT. The chain links TRBV28 to TRBJ2-3; D gene ambiguous. V was shortened by 2 bases and J by 0 bases, with 9 bases between the two germline ends. This CDR3 contains 15 residues. Germline V gives CDR1 MDHEN, CDR2 SYDVKM.